The 16 T cell receptor beta chains below were found in one sample sequenced in a study of shared clonotypes between healthy human individuals. Cells designated naive CD8 were CD45RO-negative and were positively selected for CCR7, with terminally differentiated effector memory CD45RA+ cells excluded. Clones were sequenced by immunoSEQ multiplex PCR, and TCRdb holds only the in-frame ones, with some missing. The repertoire holds some 2 million clones, with about 95% as singletons. Sequences were obtained from naive CD8+ T cells sorted from blood. These receptor sequences come from a man aged 18 to 29 in good health.

The V call is TRBV2, the J call TRBJ2-6, with D unresolved. The CDR3 loop spans 15 amino acids. CDR1 is SNHLY and CDR2 is FYNNEI in the germline V gene. Trimming shortened V by 9 bases and J by 0 bases, and 12 bases separated the two germline ends. As DNA, the CDR3 is TGTGCCAGTTACGACGGGTCCTCTGGGGCCAACGTCCTGACTTTC. As protein: CASYDGSSGANVLTF.

V and J are TRBV11-2 and TRBJ2-7; no firm D call. Germline V gives CDR1 SGHAT, CDR2 FQNNGV. Trimming removed 2 bases at V and 5 bases at J, with 19 bases between. The CDR3 spans 16 residues. The CDR3 DNA reads TGTGCCAGCAGCTTAATGGGCCCGGGTTGGGGAAACGAGCAGTACTTC. Translating it yields CASSLMGPGWGNEQYF.

The J gene is TRBJ2-2, the V gene TRBV11-2, with 11 positions matching TRBD2. With 3 bases clipped from V and 6 bases from J, the junction kept 15 bases outside the gene matches. The CDR3 extends over 19 amino acids. Germline lookup yields CDR1 SGHAT and CDR2 FQNNGV. CDR3 in DNA: TGTGCCAGCAGCTTGGGCCATTTAATAGCGGGAGGGGTCCCCGGGGAGCTGTTTTTT. Its translation is CASSLGHLIAGGVPGELFF.

V gene TRBV2 combines with J gene TRBJ2-7; D uncertain. The CDR3 spans 13 residues. In germline, CDR1 is SNHLY, CDR2 FYNNEI. Trimming took 6 bases from V and 3 from J, leaving 12 bases between them. DNA for the CDR3: TGTGCCAGCAGACATCGAGCAAACTACGAGCAGTACTTC. This sequence encodes CASRHRANYEQYF.

This chain connects TRBV2 to TRBJ2-7; D might be TRBD1 (6 bases). The CDR3 loop spans 15 amino acids. V was clipped by 3 bases and J by 3 bases, with 15 bases between them. Germline V gives CDR1 SNHLY, CDR2 FYNNEI. The CDR3 DNA reads as TGTGCCAGCAGTGACGGACAGACAGGATTCTACGAGCAGTACTTC. Amino acids: CASSDGQTGFYEQYF.

The V call is TRBV6-1, the J call TRBJ2-5, with D unclear. V was trimmed by 4 bases and J by 2 bases, leaving 8 bases between them. Germline values: CDR1 MNHNS, CDR2 SASEGT. CDR3 length: 13 residues. CDR3 nucleotide sequence: TGTGCCAGCAGTGTGGTACTACAAGAGACCCAGTACTTC. It codes for CASSVVLQETQYF.

This clone has a handful of counts. The chain recombines TRBV11-2 with TRBJ1-1, with a tentative D call TRBD1 (5 bases). Germline V lookup: CDR1 SGHAT, CDR2 FQNNGV. V shed 7 bases and J shed 3 bases, with 15 bases lying between them. The CDR3 is made up of 14 amino acids. The CDR3 DNA follows: TGTGCCAGCACCCTAGGGGCCTACCACACTGAAGCTTTCTTT. Amino acids: CASTLGAYHTEAFF.

The chain carries TRBV6-5 and TRBJ1-6; D gene unclear. From germline, CDR1 is MNHEY and CDR2 SVGAGI. The CDR3 runs 15 residues. V lost 2 bases, J lost 5 bases, and 10 bases lay in between. The CDR3 coding sequence is TGTGCCAGCAGTTACGCTGGTGGGAATAATTCACCCCTCCACTTT. Translating gives CASSYAGGNNSPLHF.

The CDR3 nucleotides read TGTGCCAGCAGTTACGGCGAGGGAGCCCCCTACGAGCAGTACTTC. Protein: CASSYGEGAPYEQYF. The chain joins TRBV6-6 to TRBJ2-7; D is possibly TRBD2 (5 bases). Looked up from germline, CDR1 is MNHNY and CDR2 is SVGAGI (reference sequence). The CDR3 spans 15 residues. Trimming removed 2 bases at V and 2 bases at J, with 13 bases between.

This rearrangement joins TRBV28 to TRBJ1-1; a possible D gene is TRBD1 (5 bases). Trimming pared 10 bases from V and 1 base from J, leaving 16 bases between. CDR3 size: 14 residues. CDR1 is MDHEN, CDR2 SYDVKM, per germline. The CDR3 reads CATGGGVSNTEAFF. CDR3 coding DNA: TGTGCCACTGGGGGGGGAGTGTCGAACACTGAAGCTTTCTTT.

The chain couples TRBV6-5 to TRBJ2-1; TRBD2 aligns across 7 bases. This CDR3 is 15 amino acids long. Germline CDR1 reads MNHEY; CDR2 reads SVGAGI. The ends lost 6 bases at V and 5 bases at J; junction bases unmatched: 10. CDR3 bases: TGTGCCAGCAGCTTTTCTCCTAGCGGCCACAATGAGCAGTTCTTC. Protein sequence: CASSFSPSGHNEQFF.

The gene calls are TRBV4-3 and TRBJ2-2; D gene uncertain. V was clipped by 4 bases and J by 1 base, with 10 bases between them. Germline V gene data show CDR1 as LGHNA and CDR2 as YSLEER. This CDR3 contains 15 residues. CDR3 protein: CASSPVWVNTGELFF. For the CDR3, the DNA is TGCGCCAGCAGCCCCGTTTGGGTGAACACCGGGGAGCTGTTTTTT.

This clone was seen only once. This chain connects TRBV9 to TRBJ2-5; possible D gene TRBD2, 6 bases. The CDR3 runs to 14 residues. Trimming cost V 1 base and J 2 bases, with 9 bases left between them. Germline V gives CDR1 SGDLS, CDR2 YYNGEE. CDR3 amino acids: CASSVWGTQETQYF. CDR3 bases: TGTGCCAGCAGCGTATGGGGGACTCAAGAGACCCAGTACTTC.

This clone came up a few times. CDR3 protein: CASSQVIAGDQTSGELFF. The CDR3 DNA reads TGCGCCAGCAGCCAAGTAATAGCGGGAGATCAAACCTCCGGGGAGCTGTTTTTT. The chain is built from TRBV4-1 and TRBJ2-2, with 9 bases lining up with TRBD2. This CDR3 has 18 amino acids. V trimming: 1 base; J trimming: 6 bases; junction bases outside the gene matches: 12. CDR1 is MGHRA and CDR2 is YSYEKL in the germline V gene.

The chain carries TRBV7-9 and TRBJ2-5; 8 bases agree with TRBD2. V gave up 3 bases and J gave up 3 bases; unmatched junction bases: 9. The CDR3 is made up of 16 amino acids. CDR1 is SEHNR, CDR2 FQNEAQ, per germline (reference sequence). The CDR3 DNA sequence: TGTGCCAGCAGCTTTTGGGCTAGCGGGTACGAAGAGACCCAGTACTTC. It encodes CASSFWASGYEETQYF.

CDR3: CASSAPTGLNQPQHF. CDR3 nucleotides: TGTGCCAGCAGCGCACCGACAGGGTTGAATCAGCCCCAGCATTTT. The chain combines TRBV7-2 with TRBJ1-5; 7 positions match TRBD1. The CDR3 is 15 residues long. Per germline, CDR1 SGHTA and CDR2 FQGNSA. Losses at the gene ends were 5 bases for V and 4 bases for J; bases not matched to a gene: 8.